Each of the 30 T cell receptor beta chains below was sequenced from the same sample in a study of CD8 T cells in Susac syndrome. cDNA came from approximately 0.5 to 1 ug RNA primed by random hexamers. TCRdb called the immunoSEQ multiplex PCR reads again in MiXCR, with one record for every CDR3 protein. The repertoire holds 170,000 or so distinct CDR3 sequences, with 93% as singletons. The material sequenced was CD4+ T cells from PBMCs. All receptors derive from a human donor with multiple sclerosis.

The sample holds one count of this clonotype. The chain couples TRBV6-1 to TRBJ1-2; 7 bases fit TRBD1. Per germline, CDR1 MNHNS and CDR2 SASEGT. Unmatched junction bases numbered 14, after V lost 11 bases and J lost 8 bases. The CDR3 sequence is 13 residues long. The CDR3 DNA is TGTGCCGGTAGATGGGACAGCAGCTGGGGCTACACCTTC. It encodes CAGRWDSSWGYTF.

The chain employs TRBV7-9 and TRBJ2-1; weak D call: TRBD2 (5 bases). The CDR3 length is 12 residues. Germline V CDR1 and CDR2: SEHNR, FQNEAQ (reference sequence). V lost 5 bases, J lost 9 bases, and 11 bases lay in between. CDR3 amino acids: CASSRRYGEQFF. The CDR3 DNA reads as TGTGCCAGCAGCCGGAGGTATGGTGAGCAGTTCTTC.

The chain links TRBV28 to TRBJ1-1; 8 nucleotides align to TRBD1. The CDR3 sequence is 16 residues long. Germline V CDR1 and CDR2: MDHEN, SYDVKM. The V and J ends lost 4 bases and 2 bases, in that order; junction bases with no gene match: 9. CDR3 region: CASSSPGGWKNTEAFF. CDR3 in DNA: TGTGCCAGCAGTTCCCCAGGGGGCTGGAAAAACACTGAAGCTTTCTTT.

V is TRBV5-6 and J is TRBJ2-4; possible D gene TRBD2, 6 bases. In germline, CDR1 is SGHDT, CDR2 YYEEEE. The CDR3 extends over 13 amino acids. V was shortened by 8 bases and J by 3 bases, with 12 bases between the two germline ends. CDR3 sequence: CARWGLLKNIQYF. CDR3 in DNA: TGTGCCAGATGGGGACTCCTCAAAAACATTCAGTACTTC.

This clonotype was seen a few times. V is TRBV5-1 and J is TRBJ2-3, with 7 bases that match TRBD2. The germline CDR1 and CDR2 sequences are SGHRS and YFSETQ. This CDR3 is built from 15 residues. The ends lost 1 base at V and 0 bases at J; junction bases unmatched: 2. The CDR3 coding sequence is TGCGCCAGCAGCTTGTCGGGGGGAAGCACAGATACGCAGTATTTT. Translated, it gives CASSLSGGSTDTQYF. The full variable domain, in which reference TRBV5-1 and TRBJ2-3 provide the parts outside the CDR3, is KAGVTQTPRYLIKTRGQQVTLSCSPISGHRSVSWYQQTPGQGLQFLFEYFSETQRNKGNFPGRFSGRQFSNSRSEMNVSTLELGDSALYLCASSLSGGSTDTQYFGPGTRLTVL.

CDR3 coding DNA: TGTGCCAGCAGCTCCAATGGGGAGGGTATGGAGACCCAGTACTTC. Protein sequence: CASSSNGEGMETQYF. The chain uses TRBV7-7 and TRBJ2-5; 7 bases agree with TRBD2. The length of the CDR3 is 15 residues. V lost 4 bases to trimming and J lost 5 bases; unmatched junction nucleotides: 10. Germline V gene lookup returns CDR1 SSHAT and CDR2 FNYEAQ (reference sequence).

This sequence joins TRBV15 and TRBJ2-7; unclear D gene. CDR3 length equals 13 residues. The germline CDR1 and CDR2 sequences are LNHNV and YYDKDF (reference sequence). V was clipped by 0 bases and J by 4 bases, with 7 bases between them. DNA for the CDR3: TGTGCCACCAGCAGAGAGCTAACTTACGAGCAGTACTTC. It translates to CATSRELTYEQYF.

V is TRBV30 and J is TRBJ2-3; the D is unclear. The CDR3 is 12 residues long. Looked up from germline, CDR1 is GTSNPN and CDR2 is SVGIG (reference sequence). Between the trimmed V and J ends, which lost 7 bases and 1 base, there was a span of 9 bases. Here the CDR3 reads CAFDIGTDTQYF. The CDR3 coding sequence is TGTGCCTTTGACATTGGCACAGATACGCAGTATTTT.

The J gene is TRBJ2-1, the V gene TRBV20-1; 7 positions agree with TRBD2. Germline V lookup: CDR1 DFQATT, CDR2 SNEGSKA (reference sequence). This CDR3 has 14 residues. V gave up 0 bases and J gave up 5 bases; unmatched junction bases: 4. This CDR3 reads CSAREQRGNNEQFF. CDR3 coding DNA: TGCAGTGCTAGAGAACAGCGGGGCAACAATGAGCAGTTCTTC.

The chain is built from TRBV4-2 and TRBJ1-5, with D perhaps TRBD1 (5 bases). Between the trimmed V and J ends, which lost 8 bases and 5 bases, there was a span of 16 bases. Germline assignment: CDR1 LGHNA and CDR2 YNFKEQ. The CDR3 totals 14 residues. CDR3 bases: TGTGCCAGCTTCACCCCCCGGGACGATCAGCCCCAGCATTTT. Translation gives CASFTPRDDQPQHF.

The rearrangement uses TRBV7-2 and TRBJ2-3, with TRBD2 as a possible D gene (5 bases). Trimming removed 8 bases from V and 4 bases from J, with 22 bases in between. The CDR3 covers 16 residues. Looked up from germline, CDR1 is SGHTA and CDR2 is FQGNSA. CDR3 DNA sequence: TGTGCCAGCCACAGTTCTGTGAGGGCCCAGGCAGATACGCAGTATTTT. Translated: CASHSSVRAQADTQYF.

This clonotype was seen just once. This chain joins TRBV7-8 and TRBJ2-3; D remains ambiguous. Per germline, CDR1 SGHVS and CDR2 FQNEAQ. This CDR3 has 15 residues. The V end lost 5 bases, the J end lost 0 bases, and 12 bases lay between the germline ends. The CDR3 region is CASSRFWLSTDTQYF. In nucleotides, the CDR3 is TGTGCCAGCAGCCGGTTTTGGTTAAGCACAGATACGCAGTATTTT.

V gene TRBV28 combines with J gene TRBJ2-7, with 11 bases identical to TRBD2. Germline values: CDR1 MDHEN, CDR2 SYDVKM. This CDR3 contains 15 residues. J lost 4 bases, V lost 5 bases, and 7 bases had no gene match. Written as DNA, the CDR3 is TGTGCCAGCAGTACGTCTAGCGGGAGGTTGTACGAGCAGTACTTC. Translated, it gives CASSTSSGRLYEQYF.

About this clonotype itself: One end of the junction is discordant with germline, which a read error may explain. The V and J genes are TRBV24-1 and TRBJ1-5; TRBD1 might be the D (6 bases). Per the germline V gene, CDR1 is KGHDR and CDR2 is SFDVKD. This CDR3 comprises 15 residues. CDR3 residues: CATSDSGQPNQSQHF. The CDR3 DNA follows: TGTGCCACCAGTGATTCAGGACAGCCTAATCAGTCCCAGCATTTT.

The chain joins TRBV7-2 to TRBJ1-5; D is unclear. The CDR3 is 13 residues long. V was pared by 5 bases and J by 6 bases, with 11 bases between. Germline CDR1 SGHTA, CDR2 FQGNSA. CDR3: CASSVNRGQPQHF. CDR3 sequence (DNA): TGTGCCAGCAGCGTTAATCGGGGTCAGCCCCAGCATTTT.

The chain employs TRBV5-6 and TRBJ1-5, with 7 bases aligning to TRBD1. The CDR3 length is 13 residues. Germline V CDR1 and CDR2: SGHDT, YYEEEE. Trimming removed 4 bases from V and 4 bases from J; junction bases left unmatched: 2. The CDR3 protein is CASSRDRNQPQHF. CDR3 in DNA: TGTGCCAGCAGCCGGGACAGAAATCAGCCCCAGCATTTT.

The chain recombines TRBV9 with TRBJ1-6; the match to TRBD1 covers 8 bases. CDR1 and CDR2 (germline): SGDLS, YYNGEE. This CDR3 is built from 15 residues. V trimming: 3 bases; J trimming: 8 bases; junction bases outside the gene matches: 7. CDR3 nucleotide sequence: TGTGCCAGCAGCGAGAGGGGGGACAGGTATTCACCCCTCCACTTT. Protein: CASSERGDRYSPLHF. The variable domain in full, completed from reference TRBV9 and TRBJ1-6, reads DSGVTQTPKHLITATGQRVTLRCSPRSGDLSVYWYQQSLDQGLQFLIQYYNGEERAKGNILERFSAQQFPDLHSELNLSSLELGDSALYFCASSERGDRYSPLHFGNGTRLTVT.

This clonotype appeared once. This chain uses TRBV3-1 with TRBJ2-6; D is perhaps TRBD2 (5 bases). Trimming took 7 bases from V and 2 from J, leaving 15 bases between them. The CDR3 spans 16 residues. Per germline, CDR1 LGHDT and CDR2 YNNKEL (reference sequence). CDR3 in amino acids: CASKKTGYAGANVLTF. Here the CDR3 DNA reads TGTGCCAGCAAGAAAACGGGATATGCTGGGGCCAACGTCCTGACTTTC.

The CDR3 nucleotides are TGCAGTGCTAGAGATTTGGGGGTCGGAGGTGAAAAACTGTTTTTT. Encoded protein: CSARDLGVGGEKLFF. The V call is TRBV20-1, the J call TRBJ1-4; D possibly corresponds to TRBD1 (5 bases). Germline CDR1 DFQATT, CDR2 SNEGSKA (reference sequence). Trimming took off 0 bases at V and 7 bases at J, with 15 bases between the two ends. The CDR3 runs 15 residues.

The rearrangement links TRBV30 to TRBJ1-1; a possible D gene is TRBD1 (5 bases). The CDR3 has 12 residues. Germline V gives CDR1 GTSNPN, CDR2 SVGIG (reference sequence). V lost 4 bases and J lost 10, with 16 bases in between. The CDR3 spells CAWTQGSGRAFF. In DNA form, the CDR3 reads TGTGCCTGGACACAAGGGTCGGGGCGAGCTTTCTTT.

V gene TRBV11-2 combines with J gene TRBJ1-5; perhaps TRBD1 as D (5 bases). V lost 1 base to trimming and J lost 4 bases, with 14 bases between them. Germline loops: CDR1 SGHAT, CDR2 FQNNGV. This CDR3 is 16 amino acids long. For the CDR3, the DNA is TGTGCCAGCAGCTTAGGAGGGGCCTTAGCAAATCAGCCCCAGCATTTT. As protein: CASSLGGALANQPQHF.

The chain joins TRBV7-9 to TRBJ2-7; no clear D. V was shortened by 0 bases and J by 7 bases, with 13 bases between the two germline ends. Germline assignment: CDR1 SEHNR and CDR2 FQNEAQ (reference sequence). CDR3 length: 14 amino acids. The CDR3 region is CASSLANTYQEQYF. The CDR3 DNA reads as TGTGCCAGCAGCTTAGCGAACACCTATCAAGAGCAGTACTTC.

In this sample, this clonotype turned up a few times. The gene calls are TRBV28 and TRBJ2-1; no clear D. This CDR3 contains 12 residues. From germline, CDR1 is MDHEN and CDR2 SYDVKM. Trimming pared 7 bases from V and 4 bases from J, leaving 8 bases between. Here the CDR3 reads CASTTEYNEQFF. The CDR3 coding sequence is TGTGCCAGCACCACAGAGTACAATGAGCAGTTCTTC.

This chain connects TRBV7-9 to TRBJ2-7; perhaps TRBD1 as D (6 bases). Germline V lookup: CDR1 SEHNR, CDR2 FQNEAQ (reference sequence). V lost 2 bases to trimming and J lost 1 base, with 12 bases between them. There are 15 residues in the CDR3. This CDR3 reads CASSLLGDTSYEQYF. CDR3 DNA: TGTGCCAGCAGCTTATTAGGGGACACATCCTACGAGCAGTACTTC.

The chain combines TRBV5-1 with TRBJ1-2; TRBD1 matches 10 bases. V lost 3 bases and J lost 2; bases outside the gene matches: 4. The CDR3 extends over 15 amino acids. Per germline, CDR1 SGHRS and CDR2 YFSETQ. DNA of the CDR3: TGCGCCAGCAGCTCGGACAGGGGGAGGAACTATGGCTACACCTTC. Its translation: CASSSDRGRNYGYTF.

The chain employs TRBV7-2 and TRBJ2-4; D perhaps matches TRBD1 (6 bases). Germline CDR1 SGHTA, CDR2 FQGNSA. V lost 5 bases to trimming and J lost 9 bases, with 17 bases between them. CDR3 length: 14 residues. The CDR3 region has the DNA TGTGCCAGCAGCAAACGGACAGATCGGGGCATTCAGTACTTC. Protein sequence: CASSKRTDRGIQYF.

V is TRBV5-1 and J is TRBJ2-1, with 7 bases matching TRBD1. CDR1 and CDR2 (germline): SGHRS, YFSETQ. Germline trimming cut 4 bases from V and 8 bases from J; bases unmatched to any gene: 9. This CDR3 has 14 residues. In DNA, the CDR3 is TGCGCCAGCAGCCCGGGACAGCCAGACGATGAGCAGTTCTTC. It specifies CASSPGQPDDEQFF.

The chain couples TRBV19 to TRBJ1-2; no firm D call. Germline V gene lookup returns CDR1 LNHDA and CDR2 SQIVND (reference sequence). Trimming cost V 9 bases and J 8 bases, with 13 bases left between them. This CDR3 has 11 amino acids. CDR3 DNA sequence: TGTGCCAGCCGACACAGAACGGGCTACACCTTC. Its translation: CASRHRTGYTF.

This chain links TRBV12-3 or TRBV12-4 with TRBJ1-1; D possibly corresponds to TRBD1 (5 bases). The CDR3 is 14 residues long. The germline V and J ends were trimmed by 7 bases and 3 bases, with 15 bases remaining between them. The CDR3 bases are TGTGCCAGCACCCTTGGGTCGGGGGACACTGAAGCTTTCTTT. Protein product: CASTLGSGDTEAFF.

This chain links TRBV6-1 with TRBJ2-7; TRBD1 matches 8 bases. This CDR3 has 16 amino acids. The germline V gene encodes CDR1 MNHNS and CDR2 SASEGT. The V gene end was trimmed by 6 bases and the J gene end by 0 bases; junction bases not matched to a gene: 10. The CDR3 nucleotides read TGTGCCAGCAGCCCTAACCCGACAGGGGCCTCCTACGAGCAGTACTTC. Its translation is CASSPNPTGASYEQYF.